Listed below are T cell receptor beta chains from one sample, sequenced in a study of blood T cell repertoires in COVID-19. Assay used: immunoSEQ multiplex PCR; TCRdb lists only in-frame clones, some missing. The sample includes 95,000 to 150,000 clones, around 88% of them seen just once. Sequencing used peripheral blood. The receptors were gathered from a woman in her fifties or sixties with active or convalescent COVID-19. The CDR3 runs from the conserved cysteine through the conserved F or W. D genes are given only for firm matches. Size tells how often a clone was seen (once, few, many) or the class of an expanded clone, and some rows leave it out.

j_call: TRBJ1-1; v_call: TRBV20-1; d_call: -; clone_size: -; cdr3_aa: CSVQLDTEAFF; cdr3_nt: TGCAGCGTACAGTTGGACACTGAAGCTTTCTTT
j_call: TRBJ2-1; v_call: TRBV5-4; d_call: -; clone_size: -; cdr3_aa: CASSAGGNEQFF; cdr3_nt: TGTGCCAGCAGCGCCGGGGGCAATGAGCAGTTCTTC
j_call: TRBJ2-3; v_call: TRBV18; d_call: TRBD2; clone_size: -; cdr3_aa: CASSIRTSGASTDTQYF; cdr3_nt: TGTGCCAGCTCAATAAGGACTAGCGGAGCTAGCACAGATACGCAGTATTTT
j_call: TRBJ2-1; v_call: TRBV27; d_call: TRBD1; clone_size: -; cdr3_aa: CASSLEGGTGGVDEQFF; cdr3_nt: TGTGCCAGCAGTTTAGAGGGCGGGACAGGGGGGGTGGATGAGCAGTTCTTC
j_call: TRBJ2-1; v_call: TRBV3-1/TRBV3-2; d_call: TRBD1; clone_size: -; cdr3_aa: CASSPRTGATIEARNEQFF; cdr3_nt: TGTGCCAGCAGCCCTAGGACAGGGGCGACTATTGAGGCCCGCAATGAGCAGTTCTTC
j_call: TRBJ2-1; v_call: TRBV20-1; d_call: -; clone_size: once; cdr3_aa: CSANGDNEQFF; cdr3_nt: TGCAGTGCTAACGGGGACAATGAGCAGTTCTTC
j_call: TRBJ2-1; v_call: TRBV18; d_call: TRBD2; clone_size: -; cdr3_aa: CASSPGLAGDNEQFF; cdr3_nt: TGTGCCAGCTCACCGGGACTAGCGGGCGATAATGAGCAGTTCTTC
j_call: TRBJ1-2; v_call: TRBV7-9; d_call: -; clone_size: -; cdr3_aa: CASSPDRFYTF; cdr3_nt: TGTGCCAGCAGTCCAGACAGGTTCTACACCTTC
j_call: TRBJ2-5; v_call: TRBV9; d_call: -; clone_size: -; cdr3_aa: CASSVAGAFQETQYF; cdr3_nt: TGTGCCAGCAGCGTAGCGGGAGCCTTCCAAGAGACCCAGTACTTC
j_call: TRBJ2-3; v_call: TRBV30; d_call: -; clone_size: -; cdr3_aa: CAWSSGSTDTQYF; cdr3_nt: TGTGCCTGGAGTAGCGGGAGCACAGATACGCAGTATTTT
j_call: TRBJ2-7; v_call: TRBV27; d_call: TRBD2; clone_size: -; cdr3_aa: CASSISGSIFYEQYF; cdr3_nt: TGTGCCAGCAGTATCAGCGGGAGTATCTTCTACGAGCAGTACTTC
j_call: TRBJ2-7; v_call: TRBV7-2; d_call: -; clone_size: -; cdr3_aa: CASSLDPNPIPEQYF; cdr3_nt: TGTGCCAGCAGCTTAGATCCCAACCCTATCCCCGAGCAGTACTTC
j_call: TRBJ1-5; v_call: TRBV5-6; d_call: -; clone_size: few; cdr3_aa: CASSLWRALNQPQHF; cdr3_nt: TGTGCCAGCAGCTTGTGGAGGGCACTCAATCAGCCCCAGCATTTT
j_call: TRBJ1-2; v_call: TRBV7-2; d_call: -; clone_size: -; cdr3_aa: CASSPDTFGYTF; cdr3_nt: TGTGCCAGCAGCCCCGACACATTTGGCTACACCTTC
j_call: TRBJ1-2; v_call: TRBV14; d_call: -; clone_size: few; cdr3_aa: CASSQEAYGYTF; cdr3_nt: TGTGCCAGCAGCCAAGAAGCCTATGGCTACACCTTC
j_call: TRBJ1-1; v_call: TRBV5-4; d_call: TRBD1; clone_size: -; cdr3_aa: CASSRGQGNTEAFF; cdr3_nt: TGTGCCAGCAGCCGGGGACAGGGGAACACTGAAGCTTTCTTT